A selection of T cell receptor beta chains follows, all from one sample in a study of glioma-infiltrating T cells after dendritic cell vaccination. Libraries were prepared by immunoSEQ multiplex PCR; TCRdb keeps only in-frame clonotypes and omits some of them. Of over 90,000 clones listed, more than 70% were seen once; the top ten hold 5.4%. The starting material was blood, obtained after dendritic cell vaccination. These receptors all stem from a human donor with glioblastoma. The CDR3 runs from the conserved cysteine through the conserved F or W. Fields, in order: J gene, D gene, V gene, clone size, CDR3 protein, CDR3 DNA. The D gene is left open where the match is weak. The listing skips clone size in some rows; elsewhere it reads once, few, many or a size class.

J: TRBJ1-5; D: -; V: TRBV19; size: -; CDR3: CASSTGDTLRPQHF; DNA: TGTGCCAGTAGTACTGGGGACACTCTCCGGCCCCAGCATTTT
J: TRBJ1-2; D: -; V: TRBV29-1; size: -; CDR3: CSVASGGGTSYGYTF; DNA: TGCAGCGTTGCCTCGGGGGGGGGTACTAGCTATGGCTACACCTTC
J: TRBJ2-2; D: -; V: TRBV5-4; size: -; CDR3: CASSFMGPRSPGELFF; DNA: TGTGCCAGCAGCTTTATGGGGCCGCGGTCTCCCGGGGAGCTGTTTTTT
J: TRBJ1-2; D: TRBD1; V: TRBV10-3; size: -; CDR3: CAASPGGGGYTF; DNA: TGTGCCGCGTCCCCAGGGGGCGGTGGCTACACCTTC
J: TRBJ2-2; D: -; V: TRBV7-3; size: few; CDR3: CATGGNTGELFF; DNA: TGTGCCACCGGGGGGAACACCGGGGAGCTGTTTTTT
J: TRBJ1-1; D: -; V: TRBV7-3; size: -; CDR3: CASSLTGFENTEAFF; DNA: TGTGCCAGCAGCCTGACAGGTTTCGAGAACACTGAAGCTTTCTTT
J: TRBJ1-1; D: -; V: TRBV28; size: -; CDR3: CASSSFPSTPKAFF; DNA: TGTGCCAGCAGTTCCTTCCCCTCAACTCCGAAAGCTTTCTTT
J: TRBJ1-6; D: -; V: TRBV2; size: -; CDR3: CASNRDSSPLHF; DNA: TGTGCTAGCAACAGGGATTCTTCACCCCTCCACTTT
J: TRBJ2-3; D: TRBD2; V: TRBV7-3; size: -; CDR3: CASSMGLSSTDTQYF; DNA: TGTGCCAGCAGCATGGGACTATCTAGCACAGATACGCAGTATTTT
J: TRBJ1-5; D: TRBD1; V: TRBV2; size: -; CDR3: CASSGQGTQPQHF; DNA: TGTGCCAGCAGTGGACAGGGGACACAGCCCCAGCATTTT
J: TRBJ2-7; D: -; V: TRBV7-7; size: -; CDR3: CASSPSPGQYNEQYF; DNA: TGTGCTAGCAGCCCCAGCCCCGGACAGTATAACGAGCAGTACTTC
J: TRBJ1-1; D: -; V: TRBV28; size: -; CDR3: CASSSLDRLNTEAFF; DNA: TGTGCCAGCAGTTCCCTCGACAGGTTGAACACTGAAGCTTTCTTT
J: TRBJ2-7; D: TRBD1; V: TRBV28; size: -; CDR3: CASSILGTATSYEQYF; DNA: TGTGCCAGCAGTATCCTTGGGACAGCCACTTCCTACGAGCAGTACTTC
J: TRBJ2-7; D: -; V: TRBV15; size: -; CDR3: CATSRDPTSSTLQYF; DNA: TGTGCCACCAGCAGAGATCCCACTAGCTCAACCCTACAGTACTTC
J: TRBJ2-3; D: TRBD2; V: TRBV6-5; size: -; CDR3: CASSSLAGGTDTQYF; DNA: TGTGCCAGCAGTTCACTAGCGGGAGGTACAGATACGCAGTATTTT
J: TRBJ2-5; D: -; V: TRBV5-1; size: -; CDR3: CASSGLTFGETQYF; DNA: TGCGCCAGCAGCGGTCTTACGTTCGGAGAGACCCAGTACTTC
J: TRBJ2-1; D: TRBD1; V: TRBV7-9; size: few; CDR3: CATSRDSYNEQFF; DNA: TGTGCCACCTCCCGGGACAGTTACAATGAGCAGTTCTTC
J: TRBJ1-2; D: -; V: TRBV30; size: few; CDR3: CAWSGAGVVYGYTF; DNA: TGTGCCTGGAGTGGGGCGGGGGTAGTATATGGCTACACCTTC
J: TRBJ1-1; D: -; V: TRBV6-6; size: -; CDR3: CASTTPPYEAFF; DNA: TGTGCCAGCACCACACCCCCGTATGAAGCTTTCTTT
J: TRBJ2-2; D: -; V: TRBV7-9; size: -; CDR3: CASSLAVGEINGELFF; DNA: TGTGCCAGCAGCTTAGCGGTTGGGGAGATTAACGGGGAGCTGTTTTTT
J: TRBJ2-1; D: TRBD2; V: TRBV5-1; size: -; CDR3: CASSPDFGGLAGGLSYNEQFF; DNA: TGCGCCAGCAGCCCGGACTTCGGGGGACTAGCGGGGGGCCTTTCCTACAATGAGCAGTTCTTC
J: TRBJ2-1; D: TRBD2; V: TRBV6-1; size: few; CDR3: CATRLAGYNEQFF; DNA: TGTGCCACGCGACTAGCGGGGTACAATGAGCAGTTCTTC
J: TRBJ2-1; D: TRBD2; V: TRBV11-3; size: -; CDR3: CASSLGGGAVNEQFF; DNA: TGTGCCAGCAGCTTAGGCGGGGGGGCGGTCAATGAGCAGTTCTTC
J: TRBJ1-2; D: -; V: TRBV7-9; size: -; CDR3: CASSKLSSGYTF; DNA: TGTGCCAGCAGCAAATTATCCTCTGGCTACACCTTC
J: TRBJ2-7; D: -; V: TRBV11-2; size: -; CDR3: CASSLDQAHSEQYF; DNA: TGTGCCAGCAGCTTAGATCAGGCCCACTCCGAGCAGTACTTC